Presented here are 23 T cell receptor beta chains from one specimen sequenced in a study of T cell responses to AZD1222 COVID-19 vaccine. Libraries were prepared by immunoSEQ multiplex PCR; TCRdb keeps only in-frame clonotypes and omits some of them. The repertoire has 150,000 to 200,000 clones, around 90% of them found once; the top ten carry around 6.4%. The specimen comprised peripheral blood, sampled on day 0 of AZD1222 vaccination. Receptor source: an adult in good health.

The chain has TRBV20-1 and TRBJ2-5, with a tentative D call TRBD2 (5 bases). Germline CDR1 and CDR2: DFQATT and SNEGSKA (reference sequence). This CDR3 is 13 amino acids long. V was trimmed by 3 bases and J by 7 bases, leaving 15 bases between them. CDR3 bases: TGCAGTGCTAGTTTTGAGGGTCTAGGGACCCAGTACTTC. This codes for CSASFEGLGTQYF.

CDR3 region: CASSAQENAYGYTF. For the CDR3, the DNA is TGTGCCAGCAGCGCCCAGGAGAACGCCTATGGCTACACCTTC. The chain has TRBV9 and TRBJ1-2; D gene unclear. The CDR3 length is 14 residues. Trimming removed 3 bases at V and 4 bases at J, with 13 bases between. Germline lookup yields CDR1 SGDLS and CDR2 YYNGEE.

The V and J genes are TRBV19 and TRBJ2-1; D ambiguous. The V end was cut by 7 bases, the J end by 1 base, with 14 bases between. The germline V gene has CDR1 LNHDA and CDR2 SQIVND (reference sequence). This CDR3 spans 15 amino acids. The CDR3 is CASKGRLVSYNEQFF. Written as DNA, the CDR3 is TGTGCCAGTAAAGGGCGGTTGGTTTCCTACAATGAGCAGTTCTTC.

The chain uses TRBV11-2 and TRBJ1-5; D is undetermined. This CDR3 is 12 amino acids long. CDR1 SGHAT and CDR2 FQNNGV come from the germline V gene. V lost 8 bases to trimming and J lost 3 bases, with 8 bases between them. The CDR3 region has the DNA TGTGCCAGCGGCCAGCTCAATCAGCCCCAGCATTTT. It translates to CASGQLNQPQHF.

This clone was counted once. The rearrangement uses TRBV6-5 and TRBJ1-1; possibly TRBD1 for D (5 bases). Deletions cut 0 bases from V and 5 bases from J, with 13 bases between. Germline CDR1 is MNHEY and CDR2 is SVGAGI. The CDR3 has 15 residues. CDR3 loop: CASSYSVPQGTEAFF. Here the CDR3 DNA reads TGTGCCAGCAGTTACTCGGTCCCCCAGGGAACTGAAGCTTTCTTT.

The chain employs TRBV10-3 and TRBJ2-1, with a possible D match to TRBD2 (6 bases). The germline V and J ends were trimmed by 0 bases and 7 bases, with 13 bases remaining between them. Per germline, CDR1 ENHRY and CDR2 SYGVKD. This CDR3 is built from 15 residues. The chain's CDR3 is CAISESGGSGNEQFF. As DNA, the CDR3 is TGTGCCATCAGTGAGTCGGGGGGATCTGGGAATGAGCAGTTCTTC.

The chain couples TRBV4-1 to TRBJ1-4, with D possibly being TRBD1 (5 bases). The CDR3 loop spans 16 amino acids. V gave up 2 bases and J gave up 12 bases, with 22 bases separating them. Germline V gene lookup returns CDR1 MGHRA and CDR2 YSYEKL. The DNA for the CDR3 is TGCGCCAGCAGCCAACCAACAGGATCCATCGATGGGGAACTGTTTTTT. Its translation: CASSQPTGSIDGELFF.

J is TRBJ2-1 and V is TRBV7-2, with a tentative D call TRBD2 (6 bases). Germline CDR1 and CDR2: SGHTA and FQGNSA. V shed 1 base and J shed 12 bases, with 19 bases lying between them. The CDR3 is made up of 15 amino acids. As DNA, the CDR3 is TGTGCCAGCAGCTTAGATGCGATGCGGGGTAGCCTGCAGTTCTTC. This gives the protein CASSLDAMRGSLQFF.

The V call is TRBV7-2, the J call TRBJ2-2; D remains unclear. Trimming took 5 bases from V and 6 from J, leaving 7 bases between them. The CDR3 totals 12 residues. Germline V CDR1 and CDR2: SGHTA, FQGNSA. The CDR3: CASSPGSGELFF. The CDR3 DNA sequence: TGTGCCAGCAGCCCCGGGTCCGGGGAGCTGTTTTTT.

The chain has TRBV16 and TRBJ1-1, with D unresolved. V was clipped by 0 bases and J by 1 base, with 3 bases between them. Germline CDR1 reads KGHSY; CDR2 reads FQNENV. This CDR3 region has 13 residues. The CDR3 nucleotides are TGTGCCAGCAGCCAATCCAGGAACACTGAAGCTTTCTTT. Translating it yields CASSQSRNTEAFF.

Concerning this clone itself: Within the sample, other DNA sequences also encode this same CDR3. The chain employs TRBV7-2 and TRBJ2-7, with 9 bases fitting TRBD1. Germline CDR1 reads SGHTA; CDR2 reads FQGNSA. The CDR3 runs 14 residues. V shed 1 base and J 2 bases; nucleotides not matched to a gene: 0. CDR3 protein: CASSLDRGPYEQYF. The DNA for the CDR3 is TGTGCCAGCAGCTTAGACAGGGGGCCCTACGAGCAGTACTTC.

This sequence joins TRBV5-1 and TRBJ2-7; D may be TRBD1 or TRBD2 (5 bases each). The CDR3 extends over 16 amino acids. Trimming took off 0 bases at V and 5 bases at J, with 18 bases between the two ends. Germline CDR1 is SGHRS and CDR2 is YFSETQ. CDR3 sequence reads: CASSLANAVVGDEQYF. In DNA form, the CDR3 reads TGCGCCAGCAGCTTGGCAAACGCAGTCGTGGGGGACGAGCAGTACTTC.

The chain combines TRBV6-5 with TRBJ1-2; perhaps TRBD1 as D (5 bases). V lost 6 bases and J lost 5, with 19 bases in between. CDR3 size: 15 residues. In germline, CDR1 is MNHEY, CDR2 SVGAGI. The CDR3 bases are TGTGCCAGCAGGCTAGGGGCAGGGTTAATGTATGGCTACACCTTC. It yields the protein CASRLGAGLMYGYTF.

CDR3 sequence reads: CASSSGTREYNEQFF. DNA of the CDR3: TGTGCCAGCAGCTCCGGGACTAGAGAGTACAATGAGCAGTTCTTC. The chain combines TRBV7-9 with TRBJ2-1, with 8 bases that match TRBD2. Trimming took 4 bases from V and 4 from J; bases not matched to a gene: 6. Germline V gene sequence: CDR1 SEHNR, CDR2 FQNEAQ (reference sequence). The CDR3 contains 15 residues. Complete variable domain (other parts from reference TRBV7-9 and TRBJ2-1): DTGVSQNPRHKITKRGQNVTFRCDPISEHNRLYWYRQTLGQGPEFLTYFQNEAQLEKSRLLSDRFSAERPKGSFSTLEIQRTEQGDSAMYLCASSSGTREYNEQFFGPGTRLTVL.

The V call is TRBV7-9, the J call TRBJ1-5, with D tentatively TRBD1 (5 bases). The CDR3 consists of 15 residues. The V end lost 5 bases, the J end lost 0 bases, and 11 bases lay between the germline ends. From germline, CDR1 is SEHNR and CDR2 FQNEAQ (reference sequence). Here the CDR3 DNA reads TGTGCCAGCAGCCGCGGACAAAATAGCAATCAGCCCCAGCATTTT. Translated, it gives CASSRGQNSNQPQHF.

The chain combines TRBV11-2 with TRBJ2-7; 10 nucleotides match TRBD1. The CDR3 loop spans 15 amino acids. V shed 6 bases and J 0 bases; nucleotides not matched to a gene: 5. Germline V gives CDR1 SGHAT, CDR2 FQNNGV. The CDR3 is CASSRDRGLSYEQYF. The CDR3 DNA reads TGTGCCAGCAGTAGGGACAGGGGCCTCTCCTACGAGCAGTACTTC.

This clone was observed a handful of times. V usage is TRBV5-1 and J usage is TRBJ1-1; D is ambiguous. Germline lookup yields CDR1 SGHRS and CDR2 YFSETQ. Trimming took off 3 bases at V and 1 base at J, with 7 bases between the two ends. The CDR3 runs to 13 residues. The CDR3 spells CASSSLQNTEAFF. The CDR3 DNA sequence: TGCGCCAGCAGCTCCCTACAGAACACTGAAGCTTTCTTT.

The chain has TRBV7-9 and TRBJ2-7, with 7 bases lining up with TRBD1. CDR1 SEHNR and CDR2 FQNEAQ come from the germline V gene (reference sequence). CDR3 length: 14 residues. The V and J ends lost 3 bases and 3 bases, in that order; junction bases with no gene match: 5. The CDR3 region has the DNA TGTGCCAGCAGCTTGGGCAGGGGGTTCTACGAGCAGTACTTC. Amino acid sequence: CASSLGRGFYEQYF. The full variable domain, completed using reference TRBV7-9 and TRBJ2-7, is DTGVSQNPRHKITKRGQNVTFRCDPISEHNRLYWYRQTLGQGPEFLTYFQNEAQLEKSRLLSDRFSAERPKGSFSTLEIQRTEQGDSAMYLCASSLGRGFYEQYFGPGTRLTVT.

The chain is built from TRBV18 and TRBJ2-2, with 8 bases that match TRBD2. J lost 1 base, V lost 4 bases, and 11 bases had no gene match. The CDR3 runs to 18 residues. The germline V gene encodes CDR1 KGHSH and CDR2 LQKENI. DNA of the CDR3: TGTGCCAGCTCACTCTTACAACTGGGACTAGTGAACACCGGGGAGCTGTTTTTT. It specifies CASSLLQLGLVNTGELFF.

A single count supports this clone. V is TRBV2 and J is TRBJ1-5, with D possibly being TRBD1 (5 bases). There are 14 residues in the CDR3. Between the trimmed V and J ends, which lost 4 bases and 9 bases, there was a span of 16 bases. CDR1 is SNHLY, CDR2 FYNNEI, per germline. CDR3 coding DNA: TGTGCCAGCAGTGTTGAGGGTAGCGGGGCGCCCCAGCATTTT. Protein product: CASSVEGSGAPQHF.

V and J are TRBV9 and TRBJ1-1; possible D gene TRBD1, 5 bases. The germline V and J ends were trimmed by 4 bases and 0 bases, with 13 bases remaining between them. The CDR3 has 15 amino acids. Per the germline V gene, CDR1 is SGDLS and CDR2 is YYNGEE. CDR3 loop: CASSPRQGLNTEAFF. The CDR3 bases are TGTGCCAGCAGCCCACGCCAGGGTTTGAACACTGAAGCTTTCTTT.

The CDR3 sequence is CASSLSRTGATEAFF. The CDR3 region has the DNA TGTGCCAGCAGTTTATCTCGGACAGGGGCCACTGAAGCTTTCTTT. The chain uses TRBV28 and TRBJ1-1; 9 positions match TRBD1. CDR1 is MDHEN and CDR2 is SYDVKM in the germline V gene. The V and J ends lost 1 base and 4 bases, in that order; junction bases with no gene match: 4. CDR3 length: 15 residues.

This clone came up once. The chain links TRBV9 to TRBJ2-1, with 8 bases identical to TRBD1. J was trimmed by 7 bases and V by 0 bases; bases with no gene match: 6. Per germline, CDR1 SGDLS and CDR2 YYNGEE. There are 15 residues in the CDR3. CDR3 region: CASSVDGRGQNEQFF. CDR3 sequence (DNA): TGTGCCAGCAGCGTAGACGGCAGGGGGCAGAATGAGCAGTTCTTC.